This T cell receptor (beta chain) was captured in a study of T cells in Graves' hyperthyroidism and ophthalmopathy. Study-wide points: Model-based prediction identified ophthalmopathy a median roughly 5.9 months prior to its onset.

In the case of this clonotype: Its antigen is not known.

Amplified regions were TCR beta CDR3 sequences from RNA transcripts. Researchers ran a first-round RT-PCR on the TCR CDR3 using the HTBI primer set. TCRdb reanalysed the multiplex PCR reads using MiXCR and keeps one entry per CDR3 protein. Of fewer than 650,000 distinct CDR3 sequences listed, around 50% are singletons. Investigators excluded patients with uncontrolled infection, other autoimmune disease, pregnancy or lactation. Clinical symptoms, serum thyroxine and TRAb, thyroid ultrasound and orbital computed tomography together formed the diagnostic basis. The CDR3 has 14 residues. The V gene's germline CDR1 is MNHEY and CDR2 SMNVEV (reference sequence). The V end was cut by 7 bases, the J end by 4 bases, with 16 bases between.

Sequenced: peripheral blood or thyroid tissue (not recorded which). This chain joins TRBV27 and TRBJ1-2; unclear D gene. The receptor was derived from an adult woman with Graves' disease, either hyperthyroidism or ophthalmopathy (not recorded which). The CDR3 region has the DNA TGTGCCAGCAAAGTGCTGTCTGATTCCTATGGCTACACCTTC. Translation: CASKVLSDSYGYTF.